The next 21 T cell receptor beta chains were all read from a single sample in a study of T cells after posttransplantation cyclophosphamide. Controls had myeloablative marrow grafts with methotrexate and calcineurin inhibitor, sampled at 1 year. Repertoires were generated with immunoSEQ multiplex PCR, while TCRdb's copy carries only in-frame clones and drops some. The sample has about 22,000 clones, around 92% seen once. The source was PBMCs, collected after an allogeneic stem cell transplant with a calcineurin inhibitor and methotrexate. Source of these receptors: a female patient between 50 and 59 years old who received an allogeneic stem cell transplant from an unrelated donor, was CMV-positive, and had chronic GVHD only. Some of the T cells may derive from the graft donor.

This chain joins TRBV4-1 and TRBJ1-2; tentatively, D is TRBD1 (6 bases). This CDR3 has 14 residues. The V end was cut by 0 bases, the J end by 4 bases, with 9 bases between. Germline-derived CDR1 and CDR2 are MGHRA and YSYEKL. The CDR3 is CASSQDAGVYGYTF. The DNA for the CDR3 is TGCGCCAGCAGCCAAGATGCAGGGGTCTATGGCTACACCTTC.

The DNA of the CDR3 is TGTGCCAGCAGCTTAGGAGACAGCCCCAATCAGCCCCAGCATTTT. Translation gives CASSLGDSPNQPQHF. The chain has TRBV7-2 and TRBJ1-5; TRBD1 is a possible D gene (5 bases). Germline loops: CDR1 SGHTA, CDR2 FQGNSA. The CDR3 length is 15 residues. Trimming took 1 base from V and 3 from J, leaving 10 bases between them. Filled out from reference TRBV7-2 and TRBJ1-5, the complete variable domain reads GAGVSQSPSNKVTEKGKDVELRCDPISGHTALYWYRQSLGQGLEFLIYFQGNSAPDKSGLPSDRFSAERTGGSVSTLTIQRTQQEDSAVYLCASSLGDSPNQPQHFGDGTRLSIL.

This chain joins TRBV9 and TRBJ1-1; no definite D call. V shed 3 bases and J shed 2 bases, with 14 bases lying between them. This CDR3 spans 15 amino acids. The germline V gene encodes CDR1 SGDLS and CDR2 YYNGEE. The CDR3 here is CASSEVPRGNTEAFF. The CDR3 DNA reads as TGTGCCAGCAGCGAGGTGCCAAGAGGAAACACTGAAGCTTTCTTT.

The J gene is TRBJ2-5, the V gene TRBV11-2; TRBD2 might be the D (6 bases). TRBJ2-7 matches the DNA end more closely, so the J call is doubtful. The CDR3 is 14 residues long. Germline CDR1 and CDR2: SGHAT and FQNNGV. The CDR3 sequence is CASSHRREFHEQYF. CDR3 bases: TGTGCCAGCAGCCACCGACGGGAGTTCCACGAGCAGTACTTC.

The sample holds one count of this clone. CDR3 loop: CASRGDLNEKLFF. The CDR3 DNA reads as TGTGCCAGCAGGGGAGACCTTAATGAAAAACTGTTTTTT. The chain links TRBV4-2 to TRBJ1-4; unclear D gene. The V gene lost 6 bases and the J gene lost 4 bases, with 9 bases spanning the gap. CDR1 is LGHNA and CDR2 is YNFKEQ in the germline V gene. The CDR3 length is 13 residues.

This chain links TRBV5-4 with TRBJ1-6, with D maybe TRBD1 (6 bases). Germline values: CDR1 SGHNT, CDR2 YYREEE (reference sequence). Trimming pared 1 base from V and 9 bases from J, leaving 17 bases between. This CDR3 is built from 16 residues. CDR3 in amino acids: CASSLSWDTSSSPLHF. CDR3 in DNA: TGTGCCAGCAGCTTGTCTTGGGACACATCCTCTTCACCCCTCCACTTT.

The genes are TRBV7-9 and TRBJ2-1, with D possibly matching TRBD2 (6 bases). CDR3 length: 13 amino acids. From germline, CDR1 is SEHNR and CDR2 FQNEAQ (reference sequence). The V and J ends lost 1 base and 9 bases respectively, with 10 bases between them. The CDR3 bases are TGTGCCAGCAGCTTAGAGCTAGCGCCTGAGCAGTTCTTC. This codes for CASSLELAPEQFF.

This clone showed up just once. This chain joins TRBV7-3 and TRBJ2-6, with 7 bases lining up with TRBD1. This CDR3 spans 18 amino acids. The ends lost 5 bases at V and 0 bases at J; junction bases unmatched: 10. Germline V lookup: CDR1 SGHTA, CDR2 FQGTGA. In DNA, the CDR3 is TGTGCCAGCAGCCGGGGTAGAGGGGGCTTCTCTGGGGCCAACGTCCTGACTTTC. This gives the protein CASSRGRGGFSGANVLTF. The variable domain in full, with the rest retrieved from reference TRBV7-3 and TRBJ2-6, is GAGVSQTPSNKVTEKGKYVELRCDPISGHTALYWYRQSLGQGPEFLIYFQGTGAADDSGLPNDRFFAVRPEGSVSTLKIQRTERGDSAVYLCASSRGRGGFSGANVLTFGAGSRLTVL.

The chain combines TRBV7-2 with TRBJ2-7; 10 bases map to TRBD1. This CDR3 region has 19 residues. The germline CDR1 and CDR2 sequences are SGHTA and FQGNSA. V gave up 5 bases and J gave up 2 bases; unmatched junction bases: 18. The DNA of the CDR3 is TGTGCCAGCAGCGCACCGAGACAGGGGGCGAAGGTAAGGCCCTACGAGCAGTACTTC. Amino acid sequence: CASSAPRQGAKVRPYEQYF.

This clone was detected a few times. The CDR3 is CASSLESPLDPLSSPYNEQFF. CDR3 DNA: TGTGCCAGCAGTTTAGAGTCACCCCTAGATCCCCTATCTTCCCCCTACAATGAGCAGTTCTTC. The chain employs TRBV27 and TRBJ2-1; D not resolved. CDR1 MNHEY and CDR2 SMNVEV come from the germline V gene (reference sequence). The CDR3 length is 21 residues. The V gene lost 2 bases and the J gene lost 2 bases, with 28 bases spanning the gap.

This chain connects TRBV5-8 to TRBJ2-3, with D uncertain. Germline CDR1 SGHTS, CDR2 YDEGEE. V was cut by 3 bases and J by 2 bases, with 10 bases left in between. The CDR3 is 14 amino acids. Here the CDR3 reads CASSSEHYTDTQYF. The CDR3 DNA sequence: TGTGCCAGCAGCTCCGAGCACTACACAGATACGCAGTATTTT.

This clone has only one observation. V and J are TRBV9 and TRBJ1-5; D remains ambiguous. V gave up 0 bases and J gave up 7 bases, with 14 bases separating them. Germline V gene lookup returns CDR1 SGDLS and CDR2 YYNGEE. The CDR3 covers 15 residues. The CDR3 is CASSVDHGTGQPQHF. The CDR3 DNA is TGTGCCAGCAGCGTAGATCACGGTACGGGGCAGCCCCAGCATTTT.

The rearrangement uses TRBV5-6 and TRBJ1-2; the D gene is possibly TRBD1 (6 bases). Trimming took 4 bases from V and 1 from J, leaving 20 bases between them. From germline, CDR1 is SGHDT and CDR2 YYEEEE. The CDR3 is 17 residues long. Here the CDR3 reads CASSPLVRDTFNYGYTF. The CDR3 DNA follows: TGTGCCAGCAGCCCCCTGGTCCGGGACACCTTTAACTATGGCTACACCTTC.

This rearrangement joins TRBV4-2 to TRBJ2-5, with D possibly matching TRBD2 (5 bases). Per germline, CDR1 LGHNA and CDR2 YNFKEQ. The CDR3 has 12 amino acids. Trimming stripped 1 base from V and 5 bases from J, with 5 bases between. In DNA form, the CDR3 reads TGTGCCAGCAGCCAAGGCGGGGAGACCCAGTACTTC. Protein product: CASSQGGETQYF.

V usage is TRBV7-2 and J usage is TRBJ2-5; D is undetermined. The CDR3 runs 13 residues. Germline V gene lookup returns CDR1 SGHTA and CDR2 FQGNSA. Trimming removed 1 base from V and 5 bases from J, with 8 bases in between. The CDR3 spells CASSLGQVETQYF. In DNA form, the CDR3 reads TGTGCCAGCAGCTTAGGGCAGGTCGAGACCCAGTACTTC. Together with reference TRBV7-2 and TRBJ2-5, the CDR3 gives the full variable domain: GAGVSQSPSNKVTEKGKDVELRCDPISGHTALYWYRQSLGQGLEFLIYFQGNSAPDKSGLPSDRFSAERTGGSVSTLTIQRTQQEDSAVYLCASSLGQVETQYFGPGTRLLVL.

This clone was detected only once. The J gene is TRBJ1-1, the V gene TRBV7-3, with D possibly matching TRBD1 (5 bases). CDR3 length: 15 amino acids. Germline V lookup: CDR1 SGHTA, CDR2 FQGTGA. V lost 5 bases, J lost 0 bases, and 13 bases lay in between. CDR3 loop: CASSPLNRMNTEAFF. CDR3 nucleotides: TGTGCCAGCAGCCCATTAAACAGGATGAACACTGAAGCTTTCTTT.

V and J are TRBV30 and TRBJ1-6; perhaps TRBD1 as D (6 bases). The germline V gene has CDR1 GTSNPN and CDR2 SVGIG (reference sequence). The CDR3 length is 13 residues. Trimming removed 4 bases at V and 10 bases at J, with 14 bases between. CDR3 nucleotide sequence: TGTGCCTGGAAGAGCGTACAGGGCTCACCCCTCCACTTT. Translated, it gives CAWKSVQGSPLHF.

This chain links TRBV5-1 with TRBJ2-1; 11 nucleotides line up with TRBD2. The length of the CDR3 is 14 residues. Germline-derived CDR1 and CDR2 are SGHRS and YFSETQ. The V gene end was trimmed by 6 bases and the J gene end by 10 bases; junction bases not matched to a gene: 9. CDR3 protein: CASNSGRATKEQFF. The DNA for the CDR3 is TGCGCCAGCAATAGCGGGAGGGCAACTAAGGAGCAGTTCTTC.

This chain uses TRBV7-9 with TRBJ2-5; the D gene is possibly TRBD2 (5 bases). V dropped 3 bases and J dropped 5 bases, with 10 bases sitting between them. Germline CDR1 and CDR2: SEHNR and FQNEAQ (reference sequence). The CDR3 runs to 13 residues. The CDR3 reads CASSLEAFETQYF. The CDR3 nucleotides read TGTGCCAGCAGCTTGGAGGCCTTCGAGACCCAGTACTTC.

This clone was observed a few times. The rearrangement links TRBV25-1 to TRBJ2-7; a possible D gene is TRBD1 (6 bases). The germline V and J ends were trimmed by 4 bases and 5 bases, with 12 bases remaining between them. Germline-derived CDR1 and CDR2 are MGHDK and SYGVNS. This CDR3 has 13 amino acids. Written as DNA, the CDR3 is TGTGCCAGCAGTGTACAGGGTAGCGACGAGCAGTACTTC. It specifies CASSVQGSDEQYF.

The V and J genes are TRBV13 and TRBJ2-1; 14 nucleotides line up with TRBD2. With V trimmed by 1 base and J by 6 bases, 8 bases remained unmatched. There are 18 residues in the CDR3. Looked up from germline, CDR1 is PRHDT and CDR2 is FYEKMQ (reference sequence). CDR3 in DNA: TGTGCCAGCAGCTTAGAACTGACTAGCGGGAGGGCAGGCAATGAGCAGTTCTTC. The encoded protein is CASSLELTSGRAGNEQFF.